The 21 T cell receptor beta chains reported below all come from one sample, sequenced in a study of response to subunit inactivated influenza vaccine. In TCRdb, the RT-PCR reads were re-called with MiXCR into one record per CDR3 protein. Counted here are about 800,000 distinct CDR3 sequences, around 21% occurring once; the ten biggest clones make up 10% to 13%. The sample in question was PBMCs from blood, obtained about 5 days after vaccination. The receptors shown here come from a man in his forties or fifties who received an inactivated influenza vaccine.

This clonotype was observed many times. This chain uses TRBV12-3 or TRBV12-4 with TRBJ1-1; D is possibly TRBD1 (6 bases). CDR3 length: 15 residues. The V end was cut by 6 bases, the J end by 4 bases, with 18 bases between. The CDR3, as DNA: TGTGCCAGCAGCCCCTATGGGGGGCGCGGCACTGAAGCTTTCTTT. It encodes CASSPYGGRGTEAFF.

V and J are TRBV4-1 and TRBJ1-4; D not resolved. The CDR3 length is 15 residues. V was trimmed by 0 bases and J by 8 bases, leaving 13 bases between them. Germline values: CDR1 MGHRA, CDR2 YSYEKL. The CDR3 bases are TGCGCCAGCAGCCAAGACGAGGGCCGACGAGAAAAACTGTTTTTT. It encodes CASSQDEGRREKLFF.

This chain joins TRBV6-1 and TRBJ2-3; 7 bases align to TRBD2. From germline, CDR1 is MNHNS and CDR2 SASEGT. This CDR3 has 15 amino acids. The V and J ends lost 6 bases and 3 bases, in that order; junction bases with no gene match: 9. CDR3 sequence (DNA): TGTGCCAGCAGCCCCCTCGGGGGGAATACAGATACGCAGTATTTT. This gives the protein CASSPLGGNTDTQYF.

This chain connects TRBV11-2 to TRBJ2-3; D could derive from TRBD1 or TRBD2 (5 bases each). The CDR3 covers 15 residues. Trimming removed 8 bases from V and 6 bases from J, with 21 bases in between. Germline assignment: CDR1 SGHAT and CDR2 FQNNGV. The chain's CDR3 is CASSNLGVGLDTQYF. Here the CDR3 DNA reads TGTGCCAGCTCGAATTTGGGGGTGGGTTTGGATACGCAGTATTTT.

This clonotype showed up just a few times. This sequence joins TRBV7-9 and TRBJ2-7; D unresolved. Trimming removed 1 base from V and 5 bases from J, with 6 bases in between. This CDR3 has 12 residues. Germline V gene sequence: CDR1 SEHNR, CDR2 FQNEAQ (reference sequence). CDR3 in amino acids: CASSLGAHEQYF. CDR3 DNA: TGTGCCAGCAGCTTAGGGGCTCACGAGCAGTACTTC. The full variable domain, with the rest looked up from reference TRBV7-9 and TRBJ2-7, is DTGVSQNPRHKITKRGQNVTFRCDPISEHNRLYWYRQTLGQGPEFLTYFQNEAQLEKSRLLSDRFSAERPKGSFSTLEIQRTEQGDSAMYLCASSLGAHEQYFGPGTRLTVT.

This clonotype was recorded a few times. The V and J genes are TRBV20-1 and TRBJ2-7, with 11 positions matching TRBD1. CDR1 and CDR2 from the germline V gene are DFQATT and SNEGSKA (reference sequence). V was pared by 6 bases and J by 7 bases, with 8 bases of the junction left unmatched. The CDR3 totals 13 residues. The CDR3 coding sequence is TGCAGTGCCCTCCCGGGACAGGGGGATGAGCAGTACTTC. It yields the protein CSALPGQGDEQYF.

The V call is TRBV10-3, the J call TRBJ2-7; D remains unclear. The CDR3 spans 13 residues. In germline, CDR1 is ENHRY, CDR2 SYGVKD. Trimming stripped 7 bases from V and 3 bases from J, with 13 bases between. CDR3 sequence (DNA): TGTGCCATCACCGCAAACTCAGGCTACGAGCAGTACTTC. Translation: CAITANSGYEQYF.

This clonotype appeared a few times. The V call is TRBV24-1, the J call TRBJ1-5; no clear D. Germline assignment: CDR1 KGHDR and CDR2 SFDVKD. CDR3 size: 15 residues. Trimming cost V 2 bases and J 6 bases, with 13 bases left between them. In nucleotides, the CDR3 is TGTGCCACCAGTGATTCTGGGCCCAAGACTCAGCCCCAGCATTTT. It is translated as CATSDSGPKTQPQHF.

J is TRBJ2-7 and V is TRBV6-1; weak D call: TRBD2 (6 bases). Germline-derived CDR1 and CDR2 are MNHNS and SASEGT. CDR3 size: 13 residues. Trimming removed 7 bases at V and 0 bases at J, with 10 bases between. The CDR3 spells CASMDYNSYEQYF. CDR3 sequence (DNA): TGTGCCAGCATGGACTATAACTCCTACGAGCAGTACTTC.

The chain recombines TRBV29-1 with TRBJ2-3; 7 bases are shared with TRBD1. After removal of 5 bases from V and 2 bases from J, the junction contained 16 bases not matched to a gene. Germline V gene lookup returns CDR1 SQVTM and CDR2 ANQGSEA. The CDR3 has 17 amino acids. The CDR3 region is CSVRGIAGTDLTDTQYF. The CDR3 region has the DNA TGCAGCGTTAGGGGGATTGCCGGGACAGACCTCACAGATACGCAGTATTTT.

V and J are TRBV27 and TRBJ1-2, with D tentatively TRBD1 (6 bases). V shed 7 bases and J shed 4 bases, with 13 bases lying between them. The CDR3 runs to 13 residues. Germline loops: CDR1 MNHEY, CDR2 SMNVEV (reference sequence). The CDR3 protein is CASTAAGVYGYTF. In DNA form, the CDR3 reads TGTGCCAGCACGGCGGCAGGGGTCTATGGCTACACCTTC.

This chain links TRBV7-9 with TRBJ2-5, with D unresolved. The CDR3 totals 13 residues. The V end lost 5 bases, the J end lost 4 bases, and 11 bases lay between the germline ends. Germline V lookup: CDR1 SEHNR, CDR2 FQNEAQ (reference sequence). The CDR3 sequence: CASSLDGLETQYF. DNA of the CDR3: TGTGCCAGCAGCCTCGACGGTCTAGAGACCCAGTACTTC. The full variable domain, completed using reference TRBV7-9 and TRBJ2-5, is DTGVSQNPRHKITKRGQNVTFRCDPISEHNRLYWYRQTLGQGPEFLTYFQNEAQLEKSRLLSDRFSAERPKGSFSTLEIQRTEQGDSAMYLCASSLDGLETQYFGPGTRLLVL.

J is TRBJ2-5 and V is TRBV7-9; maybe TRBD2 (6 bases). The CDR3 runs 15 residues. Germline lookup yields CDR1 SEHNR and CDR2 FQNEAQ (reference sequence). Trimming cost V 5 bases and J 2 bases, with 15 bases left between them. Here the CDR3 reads CASSGRDGVQETQYF. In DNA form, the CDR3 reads TGTGCCAGCAGCGGGCGGGACGGAGTACAAGAGACCCAGTACTTC.

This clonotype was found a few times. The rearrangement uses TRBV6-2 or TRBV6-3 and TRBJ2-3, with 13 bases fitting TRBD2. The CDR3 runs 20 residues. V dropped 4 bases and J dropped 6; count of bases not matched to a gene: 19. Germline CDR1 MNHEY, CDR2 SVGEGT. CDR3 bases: TGTGCCAGCAGTTCCCTCACCGCTATACTAGCGGGGGGGCCTTCGGATACGCAGTATTTT. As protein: CASSSLTAILAGGPSDTQYF.

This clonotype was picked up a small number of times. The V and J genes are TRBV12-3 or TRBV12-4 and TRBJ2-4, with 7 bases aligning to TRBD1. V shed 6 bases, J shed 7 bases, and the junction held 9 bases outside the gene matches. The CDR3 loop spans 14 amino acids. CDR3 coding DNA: TGTGCCAGCAGGACTGACAGGGATAGGAACATTCAGTACTTC. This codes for CASRTDRDRNIQYF.

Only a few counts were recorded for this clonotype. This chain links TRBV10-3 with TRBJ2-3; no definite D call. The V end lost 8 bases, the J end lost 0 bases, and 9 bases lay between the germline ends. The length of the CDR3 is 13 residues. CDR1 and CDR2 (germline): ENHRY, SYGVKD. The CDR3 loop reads CAIQESSTDTQYF. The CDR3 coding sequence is TGTGCCATCCAGGAGTCTAGCACAGATACGCAGTATTTT.

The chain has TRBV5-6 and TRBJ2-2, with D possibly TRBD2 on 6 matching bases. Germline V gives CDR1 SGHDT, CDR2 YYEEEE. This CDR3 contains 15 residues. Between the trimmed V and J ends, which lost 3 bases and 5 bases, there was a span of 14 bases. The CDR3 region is CASSWGLTETGELFF. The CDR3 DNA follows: TGTGCCAGCAGCTGGGGACTGACAGAGACCGGGGAGCTGTTTTTT.

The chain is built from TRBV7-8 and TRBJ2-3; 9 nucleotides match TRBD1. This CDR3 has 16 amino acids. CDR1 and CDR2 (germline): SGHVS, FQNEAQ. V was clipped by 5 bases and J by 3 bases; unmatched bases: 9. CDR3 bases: TGTGCCAGCAGCCACTTAGGGACAGGGAAGACAGATACGCAGTATTTT. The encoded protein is CASSHLGTGKTDTQYF.

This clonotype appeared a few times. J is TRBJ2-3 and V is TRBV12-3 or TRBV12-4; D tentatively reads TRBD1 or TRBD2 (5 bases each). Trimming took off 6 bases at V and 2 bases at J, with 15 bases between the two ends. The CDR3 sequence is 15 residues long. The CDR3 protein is CASRPVRGVTDTQYF. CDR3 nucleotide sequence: TGTGCCAGCAGGCCAGTACGAGGGGTCACAGATACGCAGTATTTT.

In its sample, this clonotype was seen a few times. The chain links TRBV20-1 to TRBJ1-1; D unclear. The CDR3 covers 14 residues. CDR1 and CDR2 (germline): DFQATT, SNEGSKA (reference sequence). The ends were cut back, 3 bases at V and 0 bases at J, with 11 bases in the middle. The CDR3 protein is CSARFEGLNTEAFF. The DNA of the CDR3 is TGCAGTGCTAGGTTCGAGGGATTGAACACTGAAGCTTTCTTT.

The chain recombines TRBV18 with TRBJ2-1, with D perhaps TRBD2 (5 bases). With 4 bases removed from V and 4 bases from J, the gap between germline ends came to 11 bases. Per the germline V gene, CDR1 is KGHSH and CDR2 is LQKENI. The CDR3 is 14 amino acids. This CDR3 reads CASSRAEGYNEQFF. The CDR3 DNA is TGTGCCAGCTCACGAGCAGAGGGTTACAATGAGCAGTTCTTC.